This T cell receptor (beta chain) derives from a study of beta chain features in type 1 diabetes. Study conclusions and caveats: People with Type 1 diabetes carried modestly yet significantly shorter TCRB CDR3s in all four CD4+ subsets.

From germline, CDR1 is WNHNN and CDR2 SYGVQD (reference sequence). CDR3 length: 12 residues. V was pared by 4 bases and J by 10 bases, with 11 bases between. As to this clone: Its antigen is undetermined.

The study reverse transcribed the entire isolated RNA, so it sequenced expressed TCRB transcripts. Here immunoSEQ multiplex PCR was the method, and the copy in TCRdb shows in-frame clones only, minus some. The table lists 400,000 or so clones, over 9% of them singletons. The rearrangement links TRBV10-1 to TRBJ2-1; no firm D call. The TCR originated in a man younger than 40 with type 1 diabetes. The sequenced material came from central memory CD4+ T cells from blood. The CDR3 here is CASSARAEEQFF. The CDR3, as DNA: TGCGCCAGCAGTGCTCGGGCTGAGGAGCAGTTCTTC.